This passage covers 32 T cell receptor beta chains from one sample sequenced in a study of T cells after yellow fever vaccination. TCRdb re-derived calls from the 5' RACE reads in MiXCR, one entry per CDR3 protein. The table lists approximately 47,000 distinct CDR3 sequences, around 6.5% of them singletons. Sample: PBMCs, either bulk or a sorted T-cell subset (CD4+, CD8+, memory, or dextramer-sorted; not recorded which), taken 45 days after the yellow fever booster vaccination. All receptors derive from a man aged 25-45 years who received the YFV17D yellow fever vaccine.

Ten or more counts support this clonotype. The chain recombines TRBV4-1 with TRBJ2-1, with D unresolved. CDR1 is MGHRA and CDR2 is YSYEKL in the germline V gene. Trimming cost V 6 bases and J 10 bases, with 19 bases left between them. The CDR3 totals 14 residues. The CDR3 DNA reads TGCGCCAGCAGTCGGTTGAGTGTTAAGGACGAGCAGTTCTTC. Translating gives CASSRLSVKDEQFF.

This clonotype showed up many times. Here the CDR3 DNA reads TGTGCCAGCCGTCGGGCCCGGGTCCAGTTCTTC. This codes for CASRRARVQFF. The gene calls are TRBV6-5 and TRBJ2-1; no clear D gene. Deletions cut 8 bases from V and 13 bases from J, with 15 bases between. Germline loops: CDR1 MNHEY, CDR2 SVGAGI. The CDR3 loop spans 11 amino acids.

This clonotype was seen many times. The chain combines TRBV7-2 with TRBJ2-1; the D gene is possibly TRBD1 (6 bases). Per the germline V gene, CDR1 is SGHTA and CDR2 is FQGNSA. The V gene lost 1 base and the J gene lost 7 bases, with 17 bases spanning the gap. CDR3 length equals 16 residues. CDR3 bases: TGTGCCAGCAGCTTAGTAGTAGCCAGGGGACAAAATGAGCAGTTCTTC. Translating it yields CASSLVVARGQNEQFF.

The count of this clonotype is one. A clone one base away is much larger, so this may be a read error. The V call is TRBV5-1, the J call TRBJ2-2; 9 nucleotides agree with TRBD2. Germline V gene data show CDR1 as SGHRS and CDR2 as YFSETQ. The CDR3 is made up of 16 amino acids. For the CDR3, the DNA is TGCGCCAGCAGCTTGGCCGGACTAGCGAACTCCGGGGAGCTGTTTTTT. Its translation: CASSLAGLANSGELFF.

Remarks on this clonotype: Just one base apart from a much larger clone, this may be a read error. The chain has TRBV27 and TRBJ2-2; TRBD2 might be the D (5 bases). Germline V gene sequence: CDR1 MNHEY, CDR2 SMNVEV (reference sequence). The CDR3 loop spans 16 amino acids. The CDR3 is CASSLYGQLNTGKLFF. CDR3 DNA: TGTGCCAGCAGTTTATACGGTCAGCTTAACACCGGGAAGCTGTTTTTT.

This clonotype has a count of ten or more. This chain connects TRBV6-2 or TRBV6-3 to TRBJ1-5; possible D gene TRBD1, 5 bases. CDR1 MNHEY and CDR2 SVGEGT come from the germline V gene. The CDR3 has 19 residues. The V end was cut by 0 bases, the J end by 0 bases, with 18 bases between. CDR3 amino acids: CASSYSTQRTIFSNQPQHF. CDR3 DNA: TGTGCCAGCAGTTACTCGACCCAAAGGACAATCTTTAGCAATCAGCCCCAGCATTTT.

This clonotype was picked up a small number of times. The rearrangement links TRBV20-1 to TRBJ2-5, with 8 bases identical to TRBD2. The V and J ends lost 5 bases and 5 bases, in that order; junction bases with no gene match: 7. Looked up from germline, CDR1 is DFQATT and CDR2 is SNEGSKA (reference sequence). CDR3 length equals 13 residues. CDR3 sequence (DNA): TGCAGTGCTGGCGGGAGGTCGGGGGAGACCCAGTACTTC. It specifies CSAGGRSGETQYF.

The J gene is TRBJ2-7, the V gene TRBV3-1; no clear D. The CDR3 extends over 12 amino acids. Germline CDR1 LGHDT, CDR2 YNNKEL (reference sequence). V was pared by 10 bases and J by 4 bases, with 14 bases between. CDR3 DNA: TGTGCCACCGGAGTGAGCCGGTACGAGCAGTACTTC. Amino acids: CATGVSRYEQYF.

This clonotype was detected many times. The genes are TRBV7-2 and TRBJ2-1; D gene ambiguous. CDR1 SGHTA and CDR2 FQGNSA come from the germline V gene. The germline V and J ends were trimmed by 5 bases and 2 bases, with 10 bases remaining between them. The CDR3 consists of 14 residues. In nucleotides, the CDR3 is TGTGCCAGCAGCCGACAACGCACCTACAATGAGCAGTTCTTC. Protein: CASSRQRTYNEQFF. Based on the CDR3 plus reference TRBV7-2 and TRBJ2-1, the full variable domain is GAGVSQSPSNKVTEKGKDVELRCDPISGHTALYWYRQSLGQGLEFLIYFQGNSAPDKSGLPSDRFSAERTGGSVSTLTIQRTQQEDSAVYLCASSRQRTYNEQFFGPGTRLTVL.

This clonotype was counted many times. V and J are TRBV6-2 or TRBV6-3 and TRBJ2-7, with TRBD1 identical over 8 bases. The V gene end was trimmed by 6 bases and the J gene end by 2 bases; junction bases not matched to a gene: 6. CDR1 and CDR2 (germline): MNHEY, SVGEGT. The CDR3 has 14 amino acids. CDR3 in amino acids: CASRKTGGTYEQYF. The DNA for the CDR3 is TGTGCCAGCAGGAAAACAGGGGGAACCTACGAGCAGTACTTC.

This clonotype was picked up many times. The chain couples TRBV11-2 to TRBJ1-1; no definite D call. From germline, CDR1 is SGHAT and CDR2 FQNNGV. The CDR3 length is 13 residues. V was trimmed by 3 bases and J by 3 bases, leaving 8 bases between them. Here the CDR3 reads CASSFSLDTEAFF. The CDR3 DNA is TGTGCCAGCAGCTTTTCTCTCGACACTGAAGCTTTCTTT.

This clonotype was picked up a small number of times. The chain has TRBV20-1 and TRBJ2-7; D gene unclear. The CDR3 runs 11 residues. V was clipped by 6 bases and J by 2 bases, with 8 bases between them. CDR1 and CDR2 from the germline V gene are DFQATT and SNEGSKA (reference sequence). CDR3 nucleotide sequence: TGCAGTGCGGAAGCCACCTACGAGCAGTACTTC. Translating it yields CSAEATYEQYF.

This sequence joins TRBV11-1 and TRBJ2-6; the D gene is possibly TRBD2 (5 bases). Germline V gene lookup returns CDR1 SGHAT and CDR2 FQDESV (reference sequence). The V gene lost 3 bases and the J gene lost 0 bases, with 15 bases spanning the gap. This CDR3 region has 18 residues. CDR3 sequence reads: CASSFYSGVSSGANVLTF. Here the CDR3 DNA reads TGTGCCAGCAGCTTCTACTCCGGGGTCTCCTCTGGGGCCAACGTCCTGACTTTC.

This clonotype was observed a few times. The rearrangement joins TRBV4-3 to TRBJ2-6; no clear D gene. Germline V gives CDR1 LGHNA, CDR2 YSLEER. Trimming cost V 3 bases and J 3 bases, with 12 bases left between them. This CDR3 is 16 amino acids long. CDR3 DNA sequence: TGCGCCAGCAGCCATGACCCCGGTAGTGGGGCCAACGTCCTGACTTTC. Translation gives CASSHDPGSGANVLTF.

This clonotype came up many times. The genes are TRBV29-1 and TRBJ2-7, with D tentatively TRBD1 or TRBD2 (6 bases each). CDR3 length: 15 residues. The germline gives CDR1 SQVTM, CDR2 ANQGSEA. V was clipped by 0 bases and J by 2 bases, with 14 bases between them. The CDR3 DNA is TGCAGCGTTGAAGACCCAGAGGGGGGAACCTACGAGCAGTACTTC. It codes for CSVEDPEGGTYEQYF.

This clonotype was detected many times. DNA of the CDR3: TGTGCCAGCAGCTTAGCGCGGATCGATGAGCAGTTCTTC. This encodes CASSLARIDEQFF. The chain carries TRBV7-2 and TRBJ2-1; no definite D call. Trimming took off 0 bases at V and 8 bases at J, with 8 bases between the two ends. This CDR3 has 13 residues. Germline CDR1 SGHTA, CDR2 FQGNSA.

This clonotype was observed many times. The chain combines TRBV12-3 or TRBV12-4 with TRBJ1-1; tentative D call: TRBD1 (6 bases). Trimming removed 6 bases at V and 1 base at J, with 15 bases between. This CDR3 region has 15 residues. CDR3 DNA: TGTGCCAGCAGCTACACAGGGAGTACGAACACTGAAGCTTTCTTT. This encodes CASSYTGSTNTEAFF.

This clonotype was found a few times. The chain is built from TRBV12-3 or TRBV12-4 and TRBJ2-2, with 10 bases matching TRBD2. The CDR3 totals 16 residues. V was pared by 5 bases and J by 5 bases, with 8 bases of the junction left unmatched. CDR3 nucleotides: TGTGCCAGCAGTCCGAGCGGGAGGGCTGGGACCGGGGAGCTGTTTTTT. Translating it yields CASSPSGRAGTGELFF.

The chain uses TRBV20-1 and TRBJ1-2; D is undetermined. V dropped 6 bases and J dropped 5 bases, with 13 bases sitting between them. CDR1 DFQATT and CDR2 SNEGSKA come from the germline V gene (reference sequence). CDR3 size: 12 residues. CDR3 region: CSALGDAYGYTF. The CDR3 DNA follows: TGCAGTGCCTTGGGAGACGCTTATGGCTACACCTTC.

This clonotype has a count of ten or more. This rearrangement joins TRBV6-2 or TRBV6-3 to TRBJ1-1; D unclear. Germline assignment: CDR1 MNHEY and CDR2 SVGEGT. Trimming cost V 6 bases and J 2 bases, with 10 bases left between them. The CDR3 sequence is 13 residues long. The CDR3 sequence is CASRRSLNTEAFF. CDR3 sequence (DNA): TGTGCCAGCAGAAGGTCCCTTAACACTGAAGCTTTCTTT.

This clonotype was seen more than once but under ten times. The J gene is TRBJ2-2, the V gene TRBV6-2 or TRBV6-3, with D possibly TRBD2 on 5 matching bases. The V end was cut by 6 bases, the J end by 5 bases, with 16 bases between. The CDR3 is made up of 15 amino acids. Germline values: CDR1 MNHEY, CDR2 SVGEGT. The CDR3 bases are TGTGCCAGCAGCCTCGGACTTACGTGGACCGGGGAGCTGTTTTTT. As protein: CASSLGLTWTGELFF.

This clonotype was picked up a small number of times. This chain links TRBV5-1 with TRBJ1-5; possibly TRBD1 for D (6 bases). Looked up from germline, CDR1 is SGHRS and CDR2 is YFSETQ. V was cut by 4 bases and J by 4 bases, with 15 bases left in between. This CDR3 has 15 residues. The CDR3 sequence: CASSAGGGENQPQHF. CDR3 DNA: TGCGCCAGCAGCGCTGGAGGGGGAGAGAATCAGCCCCAGCATTTT.

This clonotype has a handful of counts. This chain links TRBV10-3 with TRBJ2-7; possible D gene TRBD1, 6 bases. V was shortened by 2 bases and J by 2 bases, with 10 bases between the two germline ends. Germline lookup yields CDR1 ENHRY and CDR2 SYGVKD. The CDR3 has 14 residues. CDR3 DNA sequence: TGTGCCATCAGTGAGCTCCAGGGGACCTACGAGCAGTACTTC. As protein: CAISELQGTYEQYF.

The CDR3 loop reads CASSLSGRANNEQFF. For the CDR3, the DNA is TGTGCCAGCAGCCTTAGCGGGAGGGCGAACAATGAGCAGTTCTTC. This chain uses TRBV6-5 with TRBJ2-1; 11 bases are shared with TRBD2. CDR3 length: 15 residues. V gave up 6 bases and J gave up 5 bases; unmatched junction bases: 6. CDR1 and CDR2 (germline): MNHEY, SVGAGI.

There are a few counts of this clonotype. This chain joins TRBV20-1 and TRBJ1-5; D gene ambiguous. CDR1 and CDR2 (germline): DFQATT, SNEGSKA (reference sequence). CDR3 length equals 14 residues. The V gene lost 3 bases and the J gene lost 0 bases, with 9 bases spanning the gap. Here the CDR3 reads CSASWTVSNQPQHF. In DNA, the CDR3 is TGCAGTGCTAGTTGGACGGTTAGCAATCAGCCCCAGCATTTT.

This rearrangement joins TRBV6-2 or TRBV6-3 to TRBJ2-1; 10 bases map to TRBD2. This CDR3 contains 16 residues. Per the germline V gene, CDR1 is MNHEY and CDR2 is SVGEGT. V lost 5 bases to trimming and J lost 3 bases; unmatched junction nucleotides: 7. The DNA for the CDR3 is TGTGCCAGCAGTGCCTTGGGACTAGCGCACTACAATGAGCAGTTCTTC. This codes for CASSALGLAHYNEQFF.

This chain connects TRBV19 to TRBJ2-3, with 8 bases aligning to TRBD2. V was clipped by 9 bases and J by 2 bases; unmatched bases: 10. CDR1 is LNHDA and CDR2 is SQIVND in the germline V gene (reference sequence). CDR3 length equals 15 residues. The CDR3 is CASREGRAHTDTQYF. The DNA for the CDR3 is TGTGCCAGCCGGGAGGGCAGAGCTCACACAGATACGCAGTATTTT.

The CDR3, as DNA: TGCGCCAGCAGCTCCGTCCTAGCGGGAGGGGGAGATACGCAGTATTTT. Translation: CASSSVLAGGGDTQYF. This rearrangement joins TRBV5-1 to TRBJ2-3, with 12 bases identical to TRBD2. Germline CDR1 is SGHRS and CDR2 is YFSETQ. CDR3 length equals 16 residues. Trimming removed 3 bases from V and 5 bases from J; junction bases left unmatched: 7.

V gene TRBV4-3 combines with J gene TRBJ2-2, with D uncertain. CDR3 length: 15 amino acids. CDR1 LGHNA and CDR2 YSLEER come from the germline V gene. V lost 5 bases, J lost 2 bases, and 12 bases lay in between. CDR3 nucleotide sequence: TGCGCCAGCAGCTGGCCGGGCCAAAACACCGGGGAGCTGTTTTTT. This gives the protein CASSWPGQNTGELFF.

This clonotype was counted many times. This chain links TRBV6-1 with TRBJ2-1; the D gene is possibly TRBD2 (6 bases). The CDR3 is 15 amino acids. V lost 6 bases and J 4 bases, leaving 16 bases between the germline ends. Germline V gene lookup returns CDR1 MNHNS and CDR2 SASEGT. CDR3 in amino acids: CASSPLGLSYNEQFF. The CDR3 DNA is TGTGCCAGCAGCCCACTGGGACTCTCGTACAATGAGCAGTTCTTC.

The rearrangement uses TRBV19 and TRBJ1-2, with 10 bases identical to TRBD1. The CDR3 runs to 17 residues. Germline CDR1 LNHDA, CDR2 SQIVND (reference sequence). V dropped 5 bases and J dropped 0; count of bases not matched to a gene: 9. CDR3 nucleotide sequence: TGTGCCAGTAGTCCCCGGGGACAGGGGTTCTCTAACTATGGCTACACCTTC. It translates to CASSPRGQGFSNYGYTF.

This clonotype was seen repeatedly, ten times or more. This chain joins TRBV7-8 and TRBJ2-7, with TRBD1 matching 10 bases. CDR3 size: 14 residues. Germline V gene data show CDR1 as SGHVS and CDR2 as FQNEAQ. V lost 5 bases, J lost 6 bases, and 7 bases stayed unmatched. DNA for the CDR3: TGTGCCAGCAGCCTAGGGGACAGGGGAAGCGAGCAGTACTTC. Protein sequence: CASSLGDRGSEQYF.